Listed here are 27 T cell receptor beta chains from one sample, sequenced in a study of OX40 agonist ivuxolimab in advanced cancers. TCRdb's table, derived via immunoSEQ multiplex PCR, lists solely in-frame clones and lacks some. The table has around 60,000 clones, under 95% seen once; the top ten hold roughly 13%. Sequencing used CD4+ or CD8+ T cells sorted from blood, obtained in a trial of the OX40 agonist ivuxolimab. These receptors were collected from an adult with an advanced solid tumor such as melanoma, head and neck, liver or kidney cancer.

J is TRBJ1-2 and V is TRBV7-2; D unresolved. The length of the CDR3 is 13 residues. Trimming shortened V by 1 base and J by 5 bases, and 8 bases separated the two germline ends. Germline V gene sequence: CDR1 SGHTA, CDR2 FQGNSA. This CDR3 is CASSLEGWYGYTF. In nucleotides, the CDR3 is TGTGCCAGCAGCTTAGAAGGGTGGTATGGCTACACCTTC.

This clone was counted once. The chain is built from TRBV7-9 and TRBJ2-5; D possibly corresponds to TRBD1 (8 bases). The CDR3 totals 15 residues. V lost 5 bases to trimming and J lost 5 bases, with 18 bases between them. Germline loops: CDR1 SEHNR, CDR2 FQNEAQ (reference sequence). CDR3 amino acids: CASSIRQGREETQYF. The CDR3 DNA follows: TGTGCCAGCAGCATAAGACAGGGGAGGGAGGAGACCCAGTACTTC.

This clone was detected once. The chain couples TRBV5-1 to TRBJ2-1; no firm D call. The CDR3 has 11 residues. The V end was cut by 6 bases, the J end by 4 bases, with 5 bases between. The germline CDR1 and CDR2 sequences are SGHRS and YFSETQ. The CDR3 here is CASNQYNEQFF. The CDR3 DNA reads TGCGCCAGCAACCAATACAATGAGCAGTTCTTC.

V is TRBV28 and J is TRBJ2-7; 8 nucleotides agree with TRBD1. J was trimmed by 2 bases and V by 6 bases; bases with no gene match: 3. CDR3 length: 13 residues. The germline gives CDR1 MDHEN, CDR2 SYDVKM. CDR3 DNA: TGTGCCAGCAGCCCGGACAGGGCCTACGAGCAGTACTTC. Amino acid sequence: CASSPDRAYEQYF. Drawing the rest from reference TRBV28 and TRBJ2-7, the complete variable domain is DVKVTQSSRYLVKRTGEKVFLECVQDMDHENMFWYRQDPGLGLRLIYFSYDVKMKEKGDIPEGYSVSREKKERFSLILESASTNQTSMYLCASSPDRAYEQYFGPGTRLTVT.

CDR3 protein: CASSGLAGSTDTQYF. The CDR3, as DNA: TGTGCCAGCAGTGGACTAGCGGGAAGCACAGATACGCAGTATTTT. The chain has TRBV2 and TRBJ2-3; the match to TRBD2 covers 11 bases. The germline V gene encodes CDR1 SNHLY and CDR2 FYNNEI. This CDR3 has 15 residues. Trimming removed 4 bases from V and 0 bases from J; junction bases left unmatched: 0.

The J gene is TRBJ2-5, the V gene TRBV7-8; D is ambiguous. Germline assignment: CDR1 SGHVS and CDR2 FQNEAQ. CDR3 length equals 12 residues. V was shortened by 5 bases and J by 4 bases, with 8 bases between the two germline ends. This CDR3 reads CASSPFGETQYF. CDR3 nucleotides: TGTGCCAGCAGCCCCTTTGGAGAGACCCAGTACTTC. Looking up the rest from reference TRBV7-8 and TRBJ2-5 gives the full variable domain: GAGVSQSPRYKVAKRGQDVALRCDPISGHVSLFWYQQALGQGPEFLTYFQNEAQLDKSGLPSDRFFAERPEGSVSTLKIQRTQQEDSAVYLCASSPFGETQYFGPGTRLLVL.

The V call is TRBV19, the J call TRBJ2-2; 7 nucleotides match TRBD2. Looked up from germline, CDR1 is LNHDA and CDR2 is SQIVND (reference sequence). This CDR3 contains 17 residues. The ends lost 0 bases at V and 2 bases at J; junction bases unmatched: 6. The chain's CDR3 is CASSIESLAANTGELFF. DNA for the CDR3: TGTGCCAGTAGTATAGAGTCCCTAGCGGCCAACACCGGGGAGCTGTTTTTT. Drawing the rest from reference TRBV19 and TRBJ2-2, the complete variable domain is DGGITQSPKYLFRKEGQNVTLSCEQNLNHDAMYWYRQDPGQGLRLIYYSQIVNDFQKGDIAEGYSVSREKKESFPLTVTSAQKNPTAFYLCASSIESLAANTGELFFGEGSRLTVL.

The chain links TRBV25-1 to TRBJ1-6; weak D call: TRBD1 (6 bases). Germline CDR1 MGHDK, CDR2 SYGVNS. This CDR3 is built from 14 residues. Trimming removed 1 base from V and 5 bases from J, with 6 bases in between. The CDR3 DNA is TGTGCCAGCAGTGAATGGACAGATAATTCACCCCTCCACTTT. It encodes CASSEWTDNSPLHF. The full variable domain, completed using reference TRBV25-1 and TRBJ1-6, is EADIYQTPRYLVIGTGKKITLECSQTMGHDKMYWYQQDPGMELHLIHYSYGVNSTEKGDLSSESTVSRIRTEHFPLTLESARPSHTSQYLCASSEWTDNSPLHFGNGTRLTVT.

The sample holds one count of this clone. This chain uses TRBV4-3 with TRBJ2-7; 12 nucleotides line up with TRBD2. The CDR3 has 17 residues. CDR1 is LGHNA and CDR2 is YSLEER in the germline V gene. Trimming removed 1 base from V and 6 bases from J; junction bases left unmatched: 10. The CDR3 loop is CASSQGTSGKFGAEQYF. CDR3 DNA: TGCGCCAGCAGCCAAGGGACTAGCGGGAAGTTCGGAGCCGAGCAGTACTTC.

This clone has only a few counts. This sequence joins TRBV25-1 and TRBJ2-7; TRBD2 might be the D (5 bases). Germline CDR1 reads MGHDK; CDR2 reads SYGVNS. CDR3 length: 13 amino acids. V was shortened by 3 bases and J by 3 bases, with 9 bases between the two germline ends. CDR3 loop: CASSEWEYYEQYF. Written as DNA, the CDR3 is TGTGCCAGCAGTGAGTGGGAGTACTACGAGCAGTACTTC.

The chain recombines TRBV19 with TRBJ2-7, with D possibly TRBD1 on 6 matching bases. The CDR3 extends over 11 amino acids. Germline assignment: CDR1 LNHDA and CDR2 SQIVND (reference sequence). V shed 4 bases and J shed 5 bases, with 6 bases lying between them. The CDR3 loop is CASSTGDEQYF. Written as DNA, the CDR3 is TGTGCCAGTAGTACAGGGGACGAGCAGTACTTC.

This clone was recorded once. The CDR3 reads CASSLAVGAAIYEQYF. Here the CDR3 DNA reads TGTGCCAGCAGTTTAGCCGTAGGGGCGGCTATATACGAGCAGTACTTC. The chain links TRBV27 to TRBJ2-7; perhaps TRBD1 as D (5 bases). This CDR3 is 16 amino acids long. Germline loops: CDR1 MNHEY, CDR2 SMNVEV (reference sequence). The V end lost 2 bases, the J end lost 4 bases, and 18 bases lay between the germline ends.

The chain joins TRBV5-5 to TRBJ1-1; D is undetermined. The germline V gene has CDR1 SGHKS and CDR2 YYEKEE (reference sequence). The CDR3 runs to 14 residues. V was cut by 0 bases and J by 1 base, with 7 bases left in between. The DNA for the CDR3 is TGTGCCAGCAGCTTGGTGGCAGGGAACACTGAAGCTTTCTTT. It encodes CASSLVAGNTEAFF.

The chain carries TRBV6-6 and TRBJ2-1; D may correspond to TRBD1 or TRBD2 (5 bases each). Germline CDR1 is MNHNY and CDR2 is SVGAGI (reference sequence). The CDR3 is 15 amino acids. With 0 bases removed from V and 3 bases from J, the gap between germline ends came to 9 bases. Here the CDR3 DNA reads TGTGCCAGCAGTTACTCAGGGACGCACTACAATGAGCAGTTCTTC. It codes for CASSYSGTHYNEQFF.

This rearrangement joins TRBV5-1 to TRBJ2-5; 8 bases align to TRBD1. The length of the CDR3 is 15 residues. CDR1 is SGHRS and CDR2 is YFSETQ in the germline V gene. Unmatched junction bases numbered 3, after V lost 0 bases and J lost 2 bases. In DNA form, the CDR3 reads TGCGCCAGCAGCTTGGACAGGGGGGTACAAGAGACCCAGTACTTC. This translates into CASSLDRGVQETQYF. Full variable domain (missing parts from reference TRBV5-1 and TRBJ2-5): KAGVTQTPRYLIKTRGQQVTLSCSPISGHRSVSWYQQTPGQGLQFLFEYFSETQRNKGNFPGRFSGRQFSNSRSEMNVSTLELGDSALYLCASSLDRGVQETQYFGPGTRLLVL.

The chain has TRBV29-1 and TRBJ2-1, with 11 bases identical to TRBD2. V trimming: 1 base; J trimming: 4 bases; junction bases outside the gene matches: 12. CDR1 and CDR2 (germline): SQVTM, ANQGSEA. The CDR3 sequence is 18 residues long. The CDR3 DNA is TGCAGCGTTGAAGGTGGACCCAGACTAGCGGGGAAGTACAATGAGCAGTTCTTC. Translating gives CSVEGGPRLAGKYNEQFF.

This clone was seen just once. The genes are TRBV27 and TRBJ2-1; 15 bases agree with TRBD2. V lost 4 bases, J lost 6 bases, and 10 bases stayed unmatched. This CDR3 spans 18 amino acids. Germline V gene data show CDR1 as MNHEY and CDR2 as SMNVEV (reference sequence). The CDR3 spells CASSSGLAGGKGSNEQFF. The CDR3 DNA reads TGTGCCAGCAGTTCGGGACTAGCGGGAGGCAAGGGGTCCAATGAGCAGTTCTTC.

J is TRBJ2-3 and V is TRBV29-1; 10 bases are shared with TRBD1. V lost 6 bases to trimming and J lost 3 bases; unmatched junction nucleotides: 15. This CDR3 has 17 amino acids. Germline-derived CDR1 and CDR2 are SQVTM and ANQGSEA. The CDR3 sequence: CSVHLPIDRGRTDTQYF. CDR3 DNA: TGCAGCGTCCATCTCCCTATTGACAGGGGGCGAACAGATACGCAGTATTTT.

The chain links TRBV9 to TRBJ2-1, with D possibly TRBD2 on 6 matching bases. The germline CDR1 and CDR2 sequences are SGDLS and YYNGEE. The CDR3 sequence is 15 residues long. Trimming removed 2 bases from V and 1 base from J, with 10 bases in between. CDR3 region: CASSVWDSSYNEQFF. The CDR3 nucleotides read TGTGCCAGCAGCGTCTGGGACTCATCCTACAATGAGCAGTTCTTC.

The CDR3 DNA reads as TGTGCCAGCAGCCCACATGGGGGGACAGGTTACTACGAGCAGTACTTC. It yields the protein CASSPHGGTGYYEQYF. This rearrangement joins TRBV5-6 to TRBJ2-7, with TRBD1 identical over 8 bases. Looked up from germline, CDR1 is SGHDT and CDR2 is YYEEEE. J gave up 3 bases and V 4 bases, and 12 bases lay outside the gene matches. The CDR3 is 16 residues long.

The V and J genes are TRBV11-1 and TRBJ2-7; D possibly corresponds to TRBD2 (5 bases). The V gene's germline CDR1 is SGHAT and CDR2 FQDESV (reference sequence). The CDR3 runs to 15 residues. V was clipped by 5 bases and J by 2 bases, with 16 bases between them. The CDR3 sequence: CASSAPASQTYEQYF. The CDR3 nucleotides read TGTGCCAGCAGCGCTCCGGCTAGCCAAACCTACGAGCAGTACTTC.

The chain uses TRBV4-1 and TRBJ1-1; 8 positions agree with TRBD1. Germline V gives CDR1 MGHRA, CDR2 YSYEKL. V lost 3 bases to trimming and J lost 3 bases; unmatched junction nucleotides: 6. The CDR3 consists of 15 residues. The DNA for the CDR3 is TGCGCCAGCAGCCACCAACAGGGGGGGGACACTGAAGCTTTCTTT. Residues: CASSHQQGGDTEAFF.

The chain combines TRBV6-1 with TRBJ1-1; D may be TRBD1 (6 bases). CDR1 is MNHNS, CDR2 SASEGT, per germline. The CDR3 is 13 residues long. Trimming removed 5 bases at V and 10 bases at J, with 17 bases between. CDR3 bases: TGTGCCAGCAGTCCTCCAGGTCGAGGGGGAGCTTTCTTT. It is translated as CASSPPGRGGAFF.

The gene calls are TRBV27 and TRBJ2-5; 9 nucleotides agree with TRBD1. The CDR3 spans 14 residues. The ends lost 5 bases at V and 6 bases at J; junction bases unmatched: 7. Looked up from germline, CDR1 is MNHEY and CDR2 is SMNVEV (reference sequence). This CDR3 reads CASSPQQGAQTQYF. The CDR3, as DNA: TGTGCCAGCAGTCCCCAACAGGGGGCGCAGACCCAGTACTTC.

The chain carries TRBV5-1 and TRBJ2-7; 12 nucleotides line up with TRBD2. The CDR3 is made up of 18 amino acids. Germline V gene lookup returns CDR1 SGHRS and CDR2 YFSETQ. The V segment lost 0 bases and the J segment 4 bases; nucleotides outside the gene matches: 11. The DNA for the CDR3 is TGCGCCAGCAGCTTGGCCAGTGGACTAGCGGGAATAGTGTACGAGCAGTACTTC. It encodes CASSLASGLAGIVYEQYF. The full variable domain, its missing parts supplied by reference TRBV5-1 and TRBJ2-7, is KAGVTQTPRYLIKTRGQQVTLSCSPISGHRSVSWYQQTPGQGLQFLFEYFSETQRNKGNFPGRFSGRQFSNSRSEMNVSTLELGDSALYLCASSLASGLAGIVYEQYFGPGTRLTVT.

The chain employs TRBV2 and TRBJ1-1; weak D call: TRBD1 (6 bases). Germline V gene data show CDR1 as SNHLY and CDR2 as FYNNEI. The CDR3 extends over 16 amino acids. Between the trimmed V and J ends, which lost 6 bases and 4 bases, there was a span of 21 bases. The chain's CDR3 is CASSTNPDTGFTEAFF. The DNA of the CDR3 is TGTGCCAGCAGCACCAACCCCGACACAGGGTTCACTGAAGCTTTCTTT.

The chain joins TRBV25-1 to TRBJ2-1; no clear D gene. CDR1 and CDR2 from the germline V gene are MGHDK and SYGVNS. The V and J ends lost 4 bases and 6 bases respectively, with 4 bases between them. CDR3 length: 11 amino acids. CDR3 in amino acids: CASSVINEQFF. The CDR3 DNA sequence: TGTGCCAGCAGTGTAATCAATGAGCAGTTCTTC.